The next 7 T cell receptor beta chains were all read from a single sample in a study of T cell repertoires in cytomegalovirus infection. These TCRs' antigens remain unknown. One entry per CDR3 protein, called by TCRdb with MiXCR from the reads. Of about 700,000 distinct CDR3 sequences listed, around 35% are singletons. Here the sequenced sample was cultured PBMCs, taken from culture after CMV antigen stimulation. All receptors derive from a human donor in good health (CMV status not recorded). Some clones in this sample may be carry-over from other donors' samples.

The chain links TRBV6-1 to TRBJ2-7; 13 bases are a match to TRBD2. The V segment lost 0 bases and the J segment 0 bases; nucleotides outside the gene matches: 5. The CDR3 spans 18 residues. Germline V gene lookup returns CDR1 MNHNS and CDR2 SASEGT. As DNA, the CDR3 is TGTGCCAGCAGTGAAGCGCTAGGGACTAGCGGGACCTCCTACGAGCAGTACTTC. Translation gives CASSEALGTSGTSYEQYF.

This clonotype was observed once. CDR3 region: CASKDGGFGSPLHF. CDR3 DNA sequence: TGTGCCAGCAAAGACGGGGGGTTTGGGTCACCCCTCCACTTT. This chain joins TRBV6-5 and TRBJ1-6; possible D gene TRBD1, 5 bases. CDR1 MNHEY and CDR2 SVGAGI come from the germline V gene. Trimming removed 7 bases from V and 10 bases from J, with 17 bases in between. The CDR3 contains 14 residues.

This clonotype occurred once. The chain uses TRBV3-1 and TRBJ2-1, with D possibly being TRBD2 (5 bases). V lost 6 bases and J lost 2, with 8 bases in between. Germline V gene lookup returns CDR1 LGHDT and CDR2 YNNKEL (reference sequence). The CDR3 runs to 13 residues. CDR3 loop: CASRNGAYNEQFF. As DNA, the CDR3 is TGTGCCAGCAGAAACGGGGCCTACAATGAGCAGTTCTTC.

The rearrangement links TRBV29-1 to TRBJ2-7, with D hard to call. Deletions cut 5 bases from V and 5 bases from J, with 13 bases between. The CDR3 is 12 amino acids. Germline V gene sequence: CDR1 SQVTM, CDR2 ANQGSEA. CDR3 coding DNA: TGCAGCGTTTCCAAGGGTGACCACGAGCAGTACTTC. Amino acids: CSVSKGDHEQYF.

The J gene is TRBJ2-5, the V gene TRBV6-2 or TRBV6-3; 7 bases are a match to TRBD1. Per germline, CDR1 MNHEY and CDR2 SVGEGT. V was clipped by 7 bases and J by 2 bases; unmatched bases: 13. The CDR3 is 16 amino acids. The CDR3 bases are TGTGCCAGCATGACAGGGCCAGACCGGATACAAGAGACCCAGTACTTC. Its protein product is CASMTGPDRIQETQYF.

In this sample, this clonotype turned up a few times. J is TRBJ1-3 and V is TRBV5-1; D unclear. The CDR3 is made up of 15 amino acids. Germline V lookup: CDR1 SGHRS, CDR2 YFSETQ. Trimming removed 0 bases from V and 1 base from J, with 8 bases in between. CDR3 bases: TGCGCCAGCAGCTTGGAGGTCAGTTCTGGAAACACCATATATTTT. It is translated as CASSLEVSSGNTIYF.

This clonotype showed up just once. This chain connects TRBV19 to TRBJ2-1, with 14 bases aligning to TRBD2. This CDR3 has 18 residues. The V gene's germline CDR1 is LNHDA and CDR2 SQIVND (reference sequence). V gave up 5 bases and J gave up 3 bases; unmatched junction bases: 9. CDR3 loop: CASSRRGTSGGHYNEQFF. For the CDR3, the DNA is TGTGCCAGTAGTCGCCGGGGGACTAGCGGGGGCCACTACAATGAGCAGTTCTTC.